This T cell receptor (beta chain) was sequenced for a study of radiotherapy plus CTLA-4 blockade in lung cancer. The study gave focal radiation plus ipilimumab CTLA-4 blockade to patients with chemo-refractory metastatic non-small-cell lung cancer. TCRdb keeps only in-frame clones here, not all; method: immunoSEQ multiplex PCR. Found here are 65,000 to 85,000 clones, around 76% of them singletons; the top ten hold more than 15%. The junction had 11 bases not matched to a gene; V was cut back by 4 bases and J by 5 bases. Germline CDR1 SGHRS, CDR2 YFSETQ. This CDR3 comprises 16 residues. Sample: peripheral blood, taken from a patient treated with radiotherapy plus ipilimumab. V and J are TRBV5-1 and TRBJ2-5; 10 positions match TRBD2. This receptor was obtained from a human donor with non-small cell lung cancer whose response to radiotherapy plus ipilimumab could not be evaluated. Some clones in this sample may be carry-over from other donors' samples. The CDR3 DNA reads TGCGCCAGCAGCCCCCTTGAGCGGGGGGGCCGGGAGACCCAGTACTTC. This codes for CASSPLERGGRETQYF.